These T cell receptor beta chains were read from a single sample in a study of blood T cell repertoires in COVID-19. The assay was immunoSEQ multiplex PCR, and TCRdb's table has in-frame clones only and misses some. The profile covers 250,000 to 400,000 clones, with around 88% appearing a single time and 1.5% to 2% taken by the ten largest. The specimen was peripheral blood. All receptors derive from a woman aged 30 to 39 with COVID-19, enrolled during active disease. CDR3s include the opening cysteine and the closing phenylalanine or tryptophan. Fields, in order: D gene, V gene, CDR3 length, CDR3 protein. A D gene is named only where the DNA matches it firmly.

>-|TRBV4-1|15
CASSQEGRGRGGYTF
>-|TRBV6-6|15
CASSYSGQATEKLFF
>TRBD2|TRBV7-2|18
CASSQMASGGASTDTQYF
>-|TRBV19|15
CASSIANRNTGELFF
>TRBD1|TRBV2|13
CASRTTGNQPQHF
>-|TRBV7-6|15
CASSLSSGRNQPQHF
>-|TRBV13|15
CASSLGGRGSEKLFF
>TRBD2|TRBV30|17
CAWSATQGLAGTGELFF
>TRBD2|TRBV10-1|16
CASSEAGLAGLGTQYF
>-|TRBV25-1|13
CASSPRSYTEAFF
>-|TRBV21-1|17
CASRPFDRGHSNQPQHF
>-|TRBV28|13
CASRDGQKETQYF
>TRBD2|TRBV4-1|15
CASKRGLAFRETQYF
>-|TRBV27|13
CASSLQGRYGYTF
>TRBD1|TRBV28|14
CASSRTDRATEAFF
>TRBD1|TRBV9|14
CASSADRYTDTQYF
>TRBD1|TRBV6-6|16
CASSSPLTGGKDTQYF
>-|TRBV10-3|15
CAISELQGTYNEQFF
>-|TRBV7-5|14
CVRSPFYSSYEQYF
>TRBD2|TRBV3-1/TRBV3-2|17
CASSQDWSSGDFNEQFF
>-|TRBV19|16
CASSITVQVGRNEQFF
>-|TRBV6-2/TRBV6-3|12
CASSVRTGELFF
>TRBD1|TRBV5-1|14
CASSLEGQLNTIYF
>TRBD2|TRBV27|15
CASSLRLAGHHEQFF
>TRBD1|TRBV4-1|18
CASSVTTGHSSYNSPLHF
>-|TRBV27|13
CASSLYPGENLHF
>TRBD1|TRBV13|14
CASSPLLQGAEAFF
>TRBD1|TRBV6-5|12
CASKNRGQTQYF
>TRBD1|TRBV6-5|16
CASSYSARDRGYEQYF
>-|TRBV6-5|16
CASSYKGADSYNEQFF
>-|TRBV15|13
CATSSDSLNTIYF
>TRBD2|TRBV2|15
CASRMGLAVSYEQYF
>-|TRBV2|16
CASSEGAGSNWDGYTF
>-|TRBV5-1|13
CASSRQVGETQYF
>-|TRBV10-3|13
CAISESGRAEAFF
>TRBD2|TRBV15|16
CATSARTSGGVNEQFF
>-|TRBV12-3/TRBV12-4|12
CASSYGGAEAFF
>TRBD2|TRBV7-2|16
CASSTGLAGAGGELFF
>-|TRBV5-8|16
CASSLGSPAGLGTQYF
>-|TRBV2|15
CASSEPLGEGLGAFF
>-|TRBV5-5|15
CASSPYWTSNTEAFF